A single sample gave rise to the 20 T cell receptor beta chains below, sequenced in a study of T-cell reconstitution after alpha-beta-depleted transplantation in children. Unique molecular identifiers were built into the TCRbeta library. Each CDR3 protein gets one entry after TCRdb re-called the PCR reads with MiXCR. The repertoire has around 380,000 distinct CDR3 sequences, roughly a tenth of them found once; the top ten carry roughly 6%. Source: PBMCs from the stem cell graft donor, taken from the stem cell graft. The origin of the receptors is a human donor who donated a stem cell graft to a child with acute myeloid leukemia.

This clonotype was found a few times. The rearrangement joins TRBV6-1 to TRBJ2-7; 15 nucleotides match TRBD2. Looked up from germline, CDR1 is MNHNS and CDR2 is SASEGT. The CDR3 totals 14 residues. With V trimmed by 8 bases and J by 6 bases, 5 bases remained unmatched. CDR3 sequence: CASRRGLAGGEQYV. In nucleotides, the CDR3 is TGTGCCAGCCGGAGGGGACTAGCGGGGGGCGAGCAGTACGTC.

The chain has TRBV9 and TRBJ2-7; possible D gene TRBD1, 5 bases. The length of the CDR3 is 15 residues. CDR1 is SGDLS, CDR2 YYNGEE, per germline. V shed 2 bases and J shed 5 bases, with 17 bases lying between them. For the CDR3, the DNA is TGTGCCAGCAGCGTTCTAGGACACCTCATAAACGAGCAGTACTTC. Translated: CASSVLGHLINEQYF. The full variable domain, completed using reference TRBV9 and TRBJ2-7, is DSGVTQTPKHLITATGQRVTLRCSPRSGDLSVYWYQQSLDQGLQFLIQYYNGEERAKGNILERFSAQQFPDLHSELNLSSLELGDSALYFCASSVLGHLINEQYFGPGTRLTVT.

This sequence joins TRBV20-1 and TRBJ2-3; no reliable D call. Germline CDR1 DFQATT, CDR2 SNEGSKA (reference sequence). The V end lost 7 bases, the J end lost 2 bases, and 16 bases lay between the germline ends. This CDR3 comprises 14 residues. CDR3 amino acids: CSGPGPTYTDTQYF. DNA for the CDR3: TGCAGTGGCCCCGGGCCCACCTACACAGATACGCAGTATTTT.

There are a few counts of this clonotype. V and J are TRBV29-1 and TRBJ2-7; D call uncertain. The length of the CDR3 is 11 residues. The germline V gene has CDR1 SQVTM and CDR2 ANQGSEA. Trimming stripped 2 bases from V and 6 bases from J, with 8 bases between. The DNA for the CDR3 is TGCAGCGTTGAACTATACGGCGAGCAGTACGTC. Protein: CSVELYGEQYV.

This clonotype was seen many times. The CDR3 here is CSASSSYEQYV. As DNA, the CDR3 is TGCAGTGCTAGCAGTTCCTACGAGCAGTACGTC. J is TRBJ2-7 and V is TRBV20-1, with D uncertain. Between the trimmed V and J ends, which lost 3 bases and 1 base, there was a span of 4 bases. This CDR3 spans 11 amino acids. Germline assignment: CDR1 DFQATT and CDR2 SNEGSKA (reference sequence).

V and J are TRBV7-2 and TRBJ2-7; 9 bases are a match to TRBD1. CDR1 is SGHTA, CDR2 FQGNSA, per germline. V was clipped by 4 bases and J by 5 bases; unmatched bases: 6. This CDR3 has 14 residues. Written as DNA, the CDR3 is TGTGCCAGCAGCTCTTCCCGGGACAGGGACGAGCAGTACGTC. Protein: CASSSSRDRDEQYV.

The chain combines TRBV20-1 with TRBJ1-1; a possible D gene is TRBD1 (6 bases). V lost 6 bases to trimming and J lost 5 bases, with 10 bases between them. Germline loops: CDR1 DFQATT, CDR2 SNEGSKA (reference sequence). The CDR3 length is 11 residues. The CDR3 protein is CSAPRGTEAFF. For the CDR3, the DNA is TGCAGTGCCCCAAGGGGGACTGAAGCTTTCTTT.

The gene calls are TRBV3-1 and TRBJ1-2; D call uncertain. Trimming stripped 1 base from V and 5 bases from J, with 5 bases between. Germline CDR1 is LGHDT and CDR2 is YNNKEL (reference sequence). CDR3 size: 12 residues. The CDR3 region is CASSQALYGYTF. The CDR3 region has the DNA TGTGCCAGCAGCCAAGCCCTGTATGGCTACACCTTC.

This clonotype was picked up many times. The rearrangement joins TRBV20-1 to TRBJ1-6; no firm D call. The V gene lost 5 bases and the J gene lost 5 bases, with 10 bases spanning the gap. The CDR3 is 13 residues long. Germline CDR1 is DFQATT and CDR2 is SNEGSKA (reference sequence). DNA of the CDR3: TGCAGTGCTGGAGGGAGGGATAATTCACCCCTCCACTTT. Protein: CSAGGRDNSPLHF.

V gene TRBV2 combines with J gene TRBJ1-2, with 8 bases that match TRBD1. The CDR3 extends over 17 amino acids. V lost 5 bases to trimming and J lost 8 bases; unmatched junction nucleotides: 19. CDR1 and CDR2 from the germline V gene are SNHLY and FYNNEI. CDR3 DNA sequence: TGTGCCAGCAGTCCTAACTACGGACAGGGAGCCCTCAGCGGCTACACCTTC. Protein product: CASSPNYGQGALSGYTF. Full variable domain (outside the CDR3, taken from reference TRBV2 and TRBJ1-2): EPEVTQTPSHQVTQMGQEVILRCVPISNHLYFYWYRQILGQKVEFLVSFYNNEISEKSEIFDDQFSVERPDGSNFTLKIRSTKLEDSAMYFCASSPNYGQGALSGYTFGSGTRLTVV.

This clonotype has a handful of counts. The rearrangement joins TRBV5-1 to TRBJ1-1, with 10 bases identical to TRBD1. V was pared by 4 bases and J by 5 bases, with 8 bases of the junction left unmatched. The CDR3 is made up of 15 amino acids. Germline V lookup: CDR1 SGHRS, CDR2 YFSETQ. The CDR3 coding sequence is TGCGCCAGCAGCCCGGGGGGGACAGGGGAGACTGAAGCTTTCTTT. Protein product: CASSPGGTGETEAFF.

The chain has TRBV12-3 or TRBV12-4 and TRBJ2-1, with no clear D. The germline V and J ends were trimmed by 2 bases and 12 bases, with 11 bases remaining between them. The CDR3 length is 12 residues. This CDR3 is CASSLPRARQFF. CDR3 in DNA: TGTGCCAGCAGTTTACCTAGAGCTCGGCAGTTCTTC.

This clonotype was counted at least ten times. The CDR3 DNA is TGTGCCAGCAGCGTAGATGATGGGCATCAGCCCCAGCATTTT. Protein product: CASSVDDGHQPQHF. The chain combines TRBV9 with TRBJ1-5, with D uncertain. The germline gives CDR1 SGDLS, CDR2 YYNGEE. V was pared by 0 bases and J by 5 bases, with 9 bases between. This CDR3 spans 14 amino acids. The complete variable domain, with remaining parts taken from reference TRBV9 and TRBJ1-5, reads DSGVTQTPKHLITATGQRVTLRCSPRSGDLSVYWYQQSLDQGLQFLIQYYNGEERAKGNILERFSAQQFPDLHSELNLSSLELGDSALYFCASSVDDGHQPQHFGDGTRLSIL.

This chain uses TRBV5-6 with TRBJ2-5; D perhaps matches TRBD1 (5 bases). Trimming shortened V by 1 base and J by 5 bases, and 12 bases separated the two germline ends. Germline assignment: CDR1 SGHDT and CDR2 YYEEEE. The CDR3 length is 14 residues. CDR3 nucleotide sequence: TGTGCCAGCAGCTTGAGGGGAATGGGGGAGACCCAGTACTTC. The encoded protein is CASSLRGMGETQYF.

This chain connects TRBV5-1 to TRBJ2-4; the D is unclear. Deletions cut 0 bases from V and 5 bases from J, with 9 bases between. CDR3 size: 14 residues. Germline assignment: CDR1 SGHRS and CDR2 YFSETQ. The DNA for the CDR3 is TGCGCCAGCAGCTTGGATGCCGTACAAAACATTCAGTACTTC. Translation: CASSLDAVQNIQYF.

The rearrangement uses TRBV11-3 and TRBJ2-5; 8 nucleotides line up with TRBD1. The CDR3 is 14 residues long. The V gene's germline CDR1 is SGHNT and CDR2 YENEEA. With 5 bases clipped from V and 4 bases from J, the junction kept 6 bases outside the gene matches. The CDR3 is CASSQGQAGETQYF. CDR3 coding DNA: TGTGCCAGCAGCCAGGGACAGGCGGGAGAGACCCAGTACTTC. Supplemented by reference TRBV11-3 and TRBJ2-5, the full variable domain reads EAGVVQSPRYKIIEKKQPVAFWCNPISGHNTLYWYLQNLGQGPELLIRYENEEAVDDSQLPKDRFSAERLKGVDSTLKIQPAELGDSAVYLCASSQGQAGETQYFGPGTRLLVL.

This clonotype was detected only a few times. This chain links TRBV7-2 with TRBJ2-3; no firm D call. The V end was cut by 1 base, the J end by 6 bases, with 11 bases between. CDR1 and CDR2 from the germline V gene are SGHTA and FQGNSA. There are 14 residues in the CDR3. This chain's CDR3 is CASSLDRAADTQYF. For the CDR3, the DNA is TGTGCCAGCAGCTTAGATCGAGCAGCCGATACGCAGTATTTT.

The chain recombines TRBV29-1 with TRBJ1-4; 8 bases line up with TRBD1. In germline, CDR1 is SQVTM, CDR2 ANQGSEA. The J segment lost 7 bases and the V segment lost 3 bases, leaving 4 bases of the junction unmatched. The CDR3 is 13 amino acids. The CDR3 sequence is CSVDFGQGEKLFF. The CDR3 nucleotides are TGCAGCGTTGATTTTGGACAGGGTGAAAAACTGTTTTTT.

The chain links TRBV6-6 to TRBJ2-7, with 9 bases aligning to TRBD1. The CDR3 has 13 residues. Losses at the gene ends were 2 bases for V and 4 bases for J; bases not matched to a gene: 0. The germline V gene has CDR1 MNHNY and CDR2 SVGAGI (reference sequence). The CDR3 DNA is TGTGCCAGCAGTTACGACAGGGGGTACGAGCAGTACGTC. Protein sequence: CASSYDRGYEQYV.

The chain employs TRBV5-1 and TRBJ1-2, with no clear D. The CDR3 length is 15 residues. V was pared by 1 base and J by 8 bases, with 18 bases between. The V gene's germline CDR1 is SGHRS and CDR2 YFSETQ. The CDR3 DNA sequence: TGCGCCAGCAGCTTGTTCCGACCGGAAGGGCCCGGCTACACCTTC. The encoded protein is CASSLFRPEGPGYTF.